These 12 T cell receptor beta chains were all obtained from the same sample, sequenced in a study of T cell changes during pregnancy in multiple sclerosis. Assay: immunoSEQ multiplex PCR; the TCRdb copy retains only in-frame clones and omits some. This table holds 65,000 to 90,000 clones, 85% to 95% found once. The sample in question was peripheral blood, obtained before pregnancy. The receptors were sampled from a female donor with multiple sclerosis, enrolled in a pregnancy study.

There are a few counts of this clone. The rearrangement links TRBV10-3 to TRBJ1-1; 10 bases fit TRBD1. The germline CDR1 and CDR2 sequences are ENHRY and SYGVKD. The CDR3 contains 13 residues. Unmatched junction bases numbered 3, after V lost 8 bases and J lost 3 bases. In DNA form, the CDR3 reads TGTGCCATCCGAGGACAGGGGGACACTGAAGCTTTCTTT. Its translation is CAIRGQGDTEAFF.

The chain employs TRBV10-3 and TRBJ1-2; 7 bases map to TRBD1. This CDR3 is 16 amino acids long. Germline V lookup: CDR1 ENHRY, CDR2 SYGVKD. Trimming removed 7 bases from V and 0 bases from J; junction bases left unmatched: 11. The CDR3 reads CAITESGQAPNYGYTF. DNA for the CDR3: TGTGCCATCACCGAGAGCGGACAGGCCCCTAACTATGGCTACACCTTC.

V and J are TRBV6-5 and TRBJ1-2, with a tentative D call TRBD1 (5 bases). Per germline, CDR1 MNHEY and CDR2 SVGAGI. Trimming took 5 bases from V and 4 from J, leaving 11 bases between them. The CDR3 is 13 residues long. The CDR3 reads CASSQGLGYGYTF. The CDR3 region has the DNA TGTGCCAGCAGTCAGGGTCTGGGCTATGGCTACACCTTC.

The chain employs TRBV27 and TRBJ2-7; 10 nucleotides align to TRBD2. Germline V gene sequence: CDR1 MNHEY, CDR2 SMNVEV (reference sequence). J gave up 4 bases and V 7 bases, and 13 bases lay outside the gene matches. The CDR3 covers 16 residues. CDR3 region: CASKPLLAGTPYEQYF. CDR3 DNA: TGTGCCAGCAAACCTCTACTAGCGGGGACTCCTTACGAGCAGTACTTC.

The CDR3 DNA is TGCGCCAGCAGCCGAGGGGACAGATTAAACAATGAGCAGTTCTTC. It translates to CASSRGDRLNNEQFF. This rearrangement joins TRBV4-3 to TRBJ2-1; 7 bases match TRBD1. The CDR3 has 15 amino acids. Unmatched junction bases numbered 8, after V lost 4 bases and J lost 5 bases. The germline V gene encodes CDR1 LGHNA and CDR2 YSLEER.

J is TRBJ2-7 and V is TRBV4-3; TRBD1 aligns across 7 bases. V lost 1 base to trimming and J lost 1 base; unmatched junction nucleotides: 4. The CDR3 is made up of 15 amino acids. Germline CDR1 reads LGHNA; CDR2 reads YSLEER. CDR3 region: CASSQGLDRSYEQYF. CDR3 DNA: TGCGCCAGCAGCCAAGGCCTGGACAGGTCCTACGAGCAGTACTTC.

CDR3 loop: CASSLREGHTDTQYF. The CDR3 DNA follows: TGTGCCAGCAGTTTGAGGGAGGGACACACAGATACGCAGTATTTT. The V call is TRBV28, the J call TRBJ2-3, with a weak D call TRBD2 (7 bases). The germline CDR1 and CDR2 sequences are MDHEN and SYDVKM. V lost 3 bases and J lost 2, with 12 bases in between. This CDR3 comprises 15 residues.

The V call is TRBV5-5, the J call TRBJ2-1; 12 bases are shared with TRBD2. From germline, CDR1 is SGHKS and CDR2 YYEKEE (reference sequence). V shed 2 bases, J shed 9 bases, and the junction held 9 bases outside the gene matches. This CDR3 spans 16 amino acids. The CDR3 bases are TGTGCCAGCAGCTTCCTACTAGCGGGAGGTGGGAGTGAGCAGTTCTTC. This codes for CASSFLLAGGGSEQFF.

The rearrangement uses TRBV11-2 and TRBJ1-2; D is uncertain. This CDR3 spans 15 amino acids. V gave up 1 base and J gave up 7 bases, with 16 bases separating them. The germline V gene encodes CDR1 SGHAT and CDR2 FQNNGV. CDR3 DNA sequence: TGTGCCAGCAGCTTAGCGGCGAGGGCAGGCTCTGGCTACACCTTC. It encodes CASSLAARAGSGYTF.

The rearrangement uses TRBV7-9 and TRBJ1-4; D gene ambiguous. The V and J ends lost 4 bases and 7 bases respectively, with 13 bases between them. Germline CDR1 reads SEHNR; CDR2 reads FQNEAQ (reference sequence). The CDR3 extends over 14 amino acids. In DNA form, the CDR3 reads TGTGCCAGCAGCTCATCTCCAGTTGGTGAAAAACTGTTTTTT. This translates into CASSSSPVGEKLFF.

V and J are TRBV6-4 and TRBJ2-3, with 7 bases identical to TRBD2. The CDR3 sequence is 14 residues long. The J segment lost 2 bases and the V segment lost 8 bases, leaving 7 bases of the junction unmatched. Germline loops: CDR1 MRHNA, CDR2 SNTAGT. The CDR3 coding sequence is TGTGCCAGCGGGGCGGGAGCGGACACAGATACGCAGTATTTT. Its translation is CASGAGADTDTQYF.

The rearrangement links TRBV7-9 to TRBJ2-5; D uncertain. From germline, CDR1 is SEHNR and CDR2 FQNEAQ (reference sequence). The CDR3 runs to 12 residues. V was shortened by 2 bases and J by 5 bases, with 6 bases between the two germline ends. The CDR3 reads CASSLRVETQYF. CDR3 DNA sequence: TGTGCCAGCAGCTTACGAGTGGAGACCCAGTACTTC.